What follows are 14 T cell receptor beta chains derived from one specimen sequenced in a study of cytomegalovirus exposure and HLA in healthy donors. The PCR was carried out with 60 Vbeta primers and 13 Jbeta primers. TCRdb keeps only in-frame clones here, not all; method: immunoSEQ multiplex PCR. Altogether about 82,000 clones are present, just under 90% being singletons, with the ten largest covering about 2.5%. The sequenced sample consisted of PBMCs. The receptor set was obtained from a young man in good health and CMV-seronegative.

The chain joins TRBV19 to TRBJ2-1, with TRBD2 matching over 12 bases. The CDR3 has 15 residues. The junction had 4 bases not matched to a gene; V was cut back by 6 bases and J by 4 bases. CDR1 is LNHDA and CDR2 is SQIVND in the germline V gene (reference sequence). CDR3 amino acids: CASRTLAGGYNEQFF. Here the CDR3 DNA reads TGTGCCAGTAGAACACTAGCGGGAGGATACAATGAGCAGTTCTTC.

This clone has a single count. The V and J genes are TRBV28 and TRBJ1-2; possibly TRBD1 for D (6 bases). Trimming left V 7 bases short and J 13 bases short, with 22 bases between. The CDR3 is made up of 13 amino acids. Germline CDR1 and CDR2: MDHEN and SYDVKM. The CDR3 here is CASKIQDSRFSTF. The CDR3 region has the DNA TGTGCCAGCAAGATACAGGACAGTCGGTTTAGCACCTTC.

DNA of the CDR3: TGTGCCAGCACGGGAGGACAGTCGTTTCGATCACCCCTCCACTTT. This encodes CASTGGQSFRSPLHF. This chain links TRBV2 with TRBJ1-6, with D perhaps TRBD1 (6 bases). The germline CDR1 and CDR2 sequences are SNHLY and FYNNEI. V was shortened by 7 bases and J by 10 bases, with 20 bases between the two germline ends. The CDR3 loop spans 15 amino acids.

This chain links TRBV4-1 with TRBJ1-1; the D is unclear. Germline V gene sequence: CDR1 MGHRA, CDR2 YSYEKL. The CDR3 extends over 13 amino acids. Trimming took 1 base from V and 7 from J, leaving 10 bases between them. This chain's CDR3 is CASSQVPRSEAFF. The CDR3 bases are TGCGCCAGCAGCCAAGTGCCCCGGAGTGAAGCTTTCTTT.

The chain carries TRBV2 and TRBJ1-6; D may be TRBD1 (5 bases). The CDR3 runs 15 residues. Trimming removed 5 bases at V and 7 bases at J, with 15 bases between. Germline CDR1 reads SNHLY; CDR2 reads FYNNEI. The CDR3 nucleotides are TGTGCCAGCAGTTCAGGTGGACAAGGGAATTCACCCCTCCACTTT. This encodes CASSSGGQGNSPLHF.

The chain couples TRBV9 to TRBJ2-2; TRBD1 matches at 8 bases. V dropped 4 bases and J dropped 4; count of bases not matched to a gene: 9. This CDR3 is 16 amino acids long. Germline V lookup: CDR1 SGDLS, CDR2 YYNGEE. DNA for the CDR3: TGTGCCAGCAGCCCACCCAGGGGGCAGAGCACCGGGGAGCTGTTTTTT. Residues: CASSPPRGQSTGELFF.

The rearrangement uses TRBV4-3 and TRBJ2-7; D remains unclear. This CDR3 comprises 13 residues. Trimming stripped 0 bases from V and 4 bases from J, with 7 bases between. Germline CDR1 and CDR2: LGHNA and YSLEER. CDR3 sequence: CASSQEEYYEQYF. In DNA form, the CDR3 reads TGCGCCAGCAGCCAAGAAGAGTATTACGAGCAGTACTTC.

V gene TRBV28 combines with J gene TRBJ1-1; 7 bases map to TRBD1. The CDR3 runs 15 residues. CDR1 is MDHEN, CDR2 SYDVKM, per germline. Unmatched junction bases numbered 7, after V lost 2 bases and J lost 4 bases. The CDR3 DNA reads TGTGCCAGCAGTTTAAGACAGGGAATGAGCACTGAAGCTTTCTTT. It codes for CASSLRQGMSTEAFF.

V usage is TRBV27 and J usage is TRBJ2-3; possible D gene TRBD1, 6 bases. Trimming pared 6 bases from V and 0 bases from J, leaving 13 bases between. The CDR3 consists of 15 residues. CDR1 MNHEY and CDR2 SMNVEV come from the germline V gene (reference sequence). CDR3 nucleotides: TGTGCCAGCAGGGGACAAACCGTTAGCACAGATACGCAGTATTTT. It encodes CASRGQTVSTDTQYF.

The chain recombines TRBV4-1 with TRBJ2-7; 9 bases fit TRBD1. The germline CDR1 and CDR2 sequences are MGHRA and YSYEKL. CDR3 length: 16 amino acids. Trimming at V came to 0 bases and at J to 1 base, leaving 4 bases not matched to a gene. CDR3 sequence: CASSQEGTGTSYEQYF. The CDR3 DNA is TGCGCCAGCAGCCAAGAGGGGACAGGGACGTCCTACGAGCAGTACTTC.

This clone was seen once. This chain uses TRBV4-2 with TRBJ1-6; 10 bases align to TRBD1. This CDR3 contains 16 residues. With V trimmed by 5 bases and J by 5 bases, 6 bases remained unmatched. Germline V gene data show CDR1 as LGHNA and CDR2 as YNFKEQ. This chain's CDR3 is CASSSGDRGDNSPLHF. The CDR3 region has the DNA TGTGCCAGCAGCTCGGGGGACAGGGGAGATAATTCACCCCTCCACTTT.

The CDR3 coding sequence is TGCGCCAGCAGCCCGCGTGAGGGCGGGCTTAACAATGAGCAGTTCTTC. It specifies CASSPREGGLNNEQFF. The gene calls are TRBV5-1 and TRBJ2-1; tentative D call: TRBD2 (5 bases). Per germline, CDR1 SGHRS and CDR2 YFSETQ. Trimming stripped 4 bases from V and 5 bases from J, with 19 bases between. CDR3 length equals 16 residues.

V is TRBV7-3 and J is TRBJ2-5; tentative D call: TRBD2 (6 bases). The V gene's germline CDR1 is SGHTA and CDR2 FQGTGA. The CDR3 is made up of 13 amino acids. V dropped 5 bases and J dropped 1 base, with 8 bases sitting between them. The DNA for the CDR3 is TGTGCCAGCAGCCGCGGGACCCAAGAGACCCAGTACTTC. Translating it yields CASSRGTQETQYF.

The V gene is TRBV6-5, the J gene TRBJ2-7; 11 nucleotides line up with TRBD2. V shed 0 bases and J 6 bases; nucleotides not matched to a gene: 4. Per the germline V gene, CDR1 is MNHEY and CDR2 is SVGAGI. The CDR3 runs 15 residues. CDR3 DNA sequence: TGTGCCAGCAGTTACTCGAGTCTAGCGGGAGGCGAGCAGTACTTC. It encodes CASSYSSLAGGEQYF.